The 30 T cell receptor beta chains listed next were all sequenced from one sample in a study of cytomegalovirus exposure and HLA in healthy donors. The primer mix had 60 Vbeta and 13 Jbeta primers. The data were produced by immunoSEQ multiplex PCR, yet TCRdb's version contains in-frame clones alone and is incomplete. The sample holds over 150,000 clones, 73% seen once. The material sequenced was PBMCs. The receptor source for this set is a woman younger than 30 in good health and CMV-seropositive.

On this clone: Other DNA sequences within the sample encode an identical CDR3. The rearrangement links TRBV2 to TRBJ1-5, with D possibly TRBD1 on 6 matching bases. Trimming took off 6 bases at V and 1 base at J, with 13 bases between the two ends. The CDR3 has 15 amino acids. Germline values: CDR1 SNHLY, CDR2 FYNNEI. The CDR3 protein is CASSLGGESNQPQHF. The CDR3 region has the DNA TGTGCCAGCAGCTTAGGGGGGGAAAGCAATCAGCCCCAGCATTTT. The whole variable domain, remainder taken from reference TRBV2 and TRBJ1-5, is EPEVTQTPSHQVTQMGQEVILRCVPISNHLYFYWYRQILGQKVEFLVSFYNNEISEKSEIFDDQFSVERPDGSNFTLKIRSTKLEDSAMYFCASSLGGESNQPQHFGDGTRLSIL.

V gene TRBV2 combines with J gene TRBJ1-1; 7 bases agree with TRBD1. CDR3 length: 14 amino acids. V trimming: 6 bases; J trimming: 0 bases; junction bases outside the gene matches: 4. In germline, CDR1 is SNHLY, CDR2 FYNNEI. CDR3 protein: CASRNRGLNTEAFF. CDR3 in DNA: TGTGCCAGCAGAAACAGGGGTTTGAACACTGAAGCTTTCTTT.

The chain links TRBV15 to TRBJ2-5, with TRBD1 matching over 8 bases. The CDR3 extends over 17 amino acids. Germline V gene sequence: CDR1 LNHNV, CDR2 YYDKDF (reference sequence). The V and J ends lost 1 base and 0 bases, in that order; junction bases with no gene match: 7. The CDR3, as DNA: TGTGCCACCAGCAGAGTGTCAGGGACAGGATACCAAGAGACCCAGTACTTC. Encoded protein: CATSRVSGTGYQETQYF. Full variable domain (remainder filled in from reference TRBV15 and TRBJ2-5): DAMVIQNPRYQVTQFGKPVTLSCSQTLNHNVMYWYQQKSSQAPKLLFHYYDKDFNNEADTPDNFQSRRPNTSFCFLDIRSPGLGDTAMYLCATSRVSGTGYQETQYFGPGTRLLVL.

The rearrangement links TRBV10-3 to TRBJ2-5; 10 bases are shared with TRBD2. Per the germline V gene, CDR1 is ENHRY and CDR2 is SYGVKD. V was clipped by 9 bases and J by 2 bases; unmatched bases: 0. The CDR3 has 12 residues. The chain's CDR3 is CAIAGGQETQYF. In nucleotides, the CDR3 is TGTGCCATAGCGGGGGGGCAAGAGACCCAGTACTTC.

V and J are TRBV7-3 and TRBJ2-5; the D gene is possibly TRBD2 (6 bases). Deletions cut 2 bases from V and 5 bases from J, with 27 bases between. This CDR3 is 19 amino acids long. The germline CDR1 and CDR2 sequences are SGHTA and FQGTGA. CDR3 bases: TGTGCCAGCAGCTTAGGCCCCTGGGATAGCGGTTCCCTCCGGGAGACCCAGTACTTC. Amino acids: CASSLGPWDSGSLRETQYF.

The J gene is TRBJ1-5, the V gene TRBV4-2; the match to TRBD1 covers 10 bases. V shed 3 bases and J 2 bases; nucleotides not matched to a gene: 7. The V gene's germline CDR1 is LGHNA and CDR2 YNFKEQ. The CDR3 totals 17 residues. The CDR3 DNA follows: TGTGCCAGCAGCCATGGACAGGGGGTATTTCGCAATCAGCCCCAGCATTTT. Protein product: CASSHGQGVFRNQPQHF.

V is TRBV25-1 and J is TRBJ1-1; D remains unclear. V dropped 2 bases and J dropped 4 bases, with 11 bases sitting between them. Germline CDR1 MGHDK, CDR2 SYGVNS. The CDR3 length is 14 residues. CDR3 amino acids: CASSEAGVVTEAFF. CDR3 nucleotides: TGTGCCAGCAGTGAAGCCGGGGTAGTCACTGAAGCTTTCTTT.

About this clone: At one boundary the junction diverges from the germline segment, which might be a read error. The rearrangement uses TRBV2 and TRBJ1-1; possibly TRBD1 for D (5 bases). This CDR3 has 18 amino acids. Germline CDR1 SNHLY, CDR2 FYNNEI. CDR3 DNA sequence: TGTGCCAGCAGTGAAAAGGAGGTGGGACGGGGGGTGAAGACTGAAGCTTTCTTT. Encoded protein: CASSEKEVGRGVKTEAFF.

There are a few counts of this clone. The chain has TRBV7-2 and TRBJ1-2; 11 bases match TRBD1. Germline CDR1 reads SGHTA; CDR2 reads FQGNSA. This CDR3 is built from 15 residues. J was trimmed by 4 bases and V by 3 bases; bases with no gene match: 4. The CDR3: CASSLGTGGGYGYTF. The DNA of the CDR3 is TGTGCCAGCAGCTTGGGGACAGGGGGAGGCTATGGCTACACCTTC.

The rearrangement links TRBV11-3 to TRBJ2-3, with 10 bases lining up with TRBD1. Germline CDR1 is SGHNT and CDR2 is YENEEA. With 3 bases clipped from V and 3 bases from J, the junction kept 3 bases outside the gene matches. The CDR3 extends over 15 amino acids. The CDR3 reads CASSFRDRGTDTQYF. For the CDR3, the DNA is TGTGCCAGCAGCTTCCGGGACAGGGGAACAGATACGCAGTATTTT.

This clone appeared once. The chain is built from TRBV5-6 and TRBJ1-5, with D tentatively TRBD1 (6 bases). The germline V and J ends were trimmed by 4 bases and 3 bases, with 14 bases remaining between them. The germline gives CDR1 SGHDT, CDR2 YYEEEE. The CDR3 contains 15 residues. CDR3 region: CASSPGGAHNQPQHF. DNA for the CDR3: TGTGCCAGCAGCCCTGGGGGGGCACACAATCAGCCCCAGCATTTT.

The chain carries TRBV20-1 and TRBJ1-2; 8 nucleotides line up with TRBD1. This CDR3 has 10 residues. Per the germline V gene, CDR1 is DFQATT and CDR2 is SNEGSKA (reference sequence). The V segment lost 6 bases and the J segment 7 bases; nucleotides outside the gene matches: 1. The CDR3 region has the DNA TGCAGTGCCGACAGGGGTGGCTACACCTTC. This translates into CSADRGGYTF.

The V call is TRBV5-5, the J call TRBJ1-5; a possible D gene is TRBD1 (5 bases). The CDR3 runs to 15 residues. Deletions cut 3 bases from V and 3 bases from J, with 13 bases between. Germline V CDR1 and CDR2: SGHKS, YYEKEE (reference sequence). The CDR3 sequence: CASSWGVRDNQPQHF. The CDR3 DNA is TGTGCCAGCAGCTGGGGGGTGAGGGACAATCAGCCCCAGCATTTT.

V usage is TRBV7-6 and J usage is TRBJ2-7, with TRBD1 matching 7 bases. The CDR3 runs 14 residues. Germline loops: CDR1 SGHVS, CDR2 FNYEAQ. J lost 6 bases, V lost 2 bases, and 7 bases had no gene match. The CDR3 loop reads CASSLRDRVTEQYF. The CDR3 DNA is TGTGCCAGCAGCTTAAGGGACAGAGTCACCGAGCAGTACTTC.

This chain uses TRBV2 with TRBJ2-2, with D possibly being TRBD2 (6 bases). Trimming pared 2 bases from V and 3 bases from J, leaving 13 bases between. The CDR3 contains 16 residues. CDR1 SNHLY and CDR2 FYNNEI come from the germline V gene. The CDR3 here is CASSETSPRYTGELFF. For the CDR3, the DNA is TGTGCCAGCAGTGAAACTAGCCCCCGGTACACCGGGGAGCTGTTTTTT.

The chain employs TRBV27 and TRBJ1-1; possible D gene TRBD1, 6 bases. CDR3 length: 14 residues. Germline CDR1 and CDR2: MNHEY and SMNVEV (reference sequence). Trimming shortened V by 3 bases and J by 5 bases, and 13 bases separated the two germline ends. CDR3 sequence reads: CASSFQTGGTEAFF. The CDR3, as DNA: TGTGCCAGCAGTTTCCAGACAGGTGGTACTGAAGCTTTCTTT.

The chain combines TRBV19 with TRBJ1-1; TRBD1 is a possible D gene (6 bases). Trimming pared 5 bases from V and 1 base from J, leaving 8 bases between. The CDR3 contains 13 residues. The germline CDR1 and CDR2 sequences are LNHDA and SQIVND (reference sequence). Here the CDR3 DNA reads TGTGCCAGTAGTGGCAGGGGGAACACTGAAGCTTTCTTT. Translated, it gives CASSGRGNTEAFF. Full variable domain (outside the CDR3, taken from reference TRBV19 and TRBJ1-1): DGGITQSPKYLFRKEGQNVTLSCEQNLNHDAMYWYRQDPGQGLRLIYYSQIVNDFQKGDIAEGYSVSREKKESFPLTVTSAQKNPTAFYLCASSGRGNTEAFFGQGTRLTVV.

The chain couples TRBV4-3 to TRBJ2-7; 12 bases fit TRBD1. The CDR3 extends over 16 amino acids. J lost 5 bases, V lost 0 bases, and 5 bases had no gene match. Germline loops: CDR1 LGHNA, CDR2 YSLEER. The CDR3 loop reads CASSQDRGTGGHEQYF. CDR3 coding DNA: TGCGCCAGCAGCCAAGATCGGGGGACAGGGGGCCACGAGCAGTACTTC.

This clone showed up just a few times. The chain carries TRBV5-4 and TRBJ1-2; TRBD1 matches at 7 bases. J lost 8 bases, V lost 4 bases, and 11 bases had no gene match. The CDR3 spans 14 residues. Germline CDR1 SGHNT, CDR2 YYREEE (reference sequence). The CDR3 reads CASSPPQGVGGYTF. The CDR3 nucleotides are TGTGCCAGCAGCCCTCCCCAGGGGGTGGGGGGCTACACCTTC.

This clone was seen more than once but under ten times. The chain is built from TRBV14 and TRBJ2-3; 11 positions agree with TRBD2. The germline gives CDR1 SGHDN, CDR2 FVKESK. Trimming at V came to 4 bases and at J to 0 bases, leaving 3 bases not matched to a gene. This CDR3 contains 16 residues. The CDR3 sequence: CASSLLAGGSTDTQYF. The CDR3 DNA sequence: TGTGCCAGCAGCCTTCTAGCGGGGGGAAGCACAGATACGCAGTATTTT.

This clone occurred once. V is TRBV7-2 and J is TRBJ2-3, with 7 bases identical to TRBD1. This CDR3 is 14 amino acids long. The V and J ends lost 5 bases and 14 bases, in that order; junction bases with no gene match: 16. Germline loops: CDR1 SGHTA, CDR2 FQGNSA. The CDR3 region has the DNA TGTGCCAGCAGCCAGACAGGGTCCTTAGGGTATGGGTATTTT. Encoded protein: CASSQTGSLGYGYF.

This chain uses TRBV7-9 with TRBJ2-3, with D possibly matching TRBD2 (6 bases). V lost 0 bases and J 4 bases, leaving 8 bases between the germline ends. The germline V gene has CDR1 SEHNR and CDR2 FQNEAQ (reference sequence). This CDR3 region has 14 residues. The CDR3 DNA reads TGTGCCAGCAGCTTAGCGGGGGGATCAGATACGCAGTATTTT. Protein: CASSLAGGSDTQYF. The full variable domain, its missing parts supplied by reference TRBV7-9 and TRBJ2-3, is DTGVSQNPRHKITKRGQNVTFRCDPISEHNRLYWYRQTLGQGPEFLTYFQNEAQLEKSRLLSDRFSAERPKGSFSTLEIQRTEQGDSAMYLCASSLAGGSDTQYFGPGTRLTVL.

This rearrangement joins TRBV5-1 to TRBJ1-2; 8 nucleotides match TRBD1. After removal of 1 base from V and 7 bases from J, the junction contained 6 bases not matched to a gene. The germline V gene has CDR1 SGHRS and CDR2 YFSETQ. This CDR3 spans 14 amino acids. CDR3 DNA: TGCGCCAGCAGCTTGACGTGGACAGGGCCTGGCTACACCTTC. Translating gives CASSLTWTGPGYTF.

This clone was found a few times. This rearrangement joins TRBV19 to TRBJ2-5; TRBD1 might be the D (6 bases). The CDR3 sequence is 14 residues long. The germline V gene encodes CDR1 LNHDA and CDR2 SQIVND (reference sequence). V gave up 5 bases and J gave up 5 bases, with 15 bases separating them. The CDR3 reads CASSARRGLETQYF. The CDR3 coding sequence is TGTGCCAGTAGTGCCCGCAGGGGTCTGGAGACCCAGTACTTC.

This clone has at least ten counts. The rearrangement joins TRBV4-3 to TRBJ2-2; TRBD2 matches at 12 bases. V trimming: 5 bases; J trimming: 7 bases; junction bases outside the gene matches: 14. The CDR3 is 18 residues long. CDR1 is LGHNA, CDR2 YSLEER, per germline. CDR3 in amino acids: CASSGLAGGPSAGGELFF. The DNA of the CDR3 is TGCGCCAGCAGCGGGCTAGCGGGGGGGCCCTCCGCCGGCGGGGAGCTGTTTTTT.

This clone was counted a single time. This sequence joins TRBV7-6 and TRBJ2-3, with 8 bases identical to TRBD2. V shed 1 base and J 4 bases; nucleotides not matched to a gene: 4. The CDR3 has 15 amino acids. Germline CDR1 SGHVS, CDR2 FNYEAQ. The CDR3 sequence is CASSLVFGGADTQYF. CDR3 DNA sequence: TGTGCCAGCAGCTTAGTATTCGGGGGGGCAGATACGCAGTATTTT.

The chain has TRBV6-1 and TRBJ2-7; D not certain. Germline CDR1 MNHNS, CDR2 SASEGT. The length of the CDR3 is 15 residues. The ends were cut back, 2 bases at V and 0 bases at J, with 11 bases in the middle. CDR3 protein: CASSELRRSSYEQYF. The DNA for the CDR3 is TGTGCCAGCAGTGAACTTAGAAGGAGCTCCTACGAGCAGTACTTC.

This chain joins TRBV28 and TRBJ1-1; 8 bases are shared with TRBD1. The CDR3 spans 15 residues. CDR1 is MDHEN, CDR2 SYDVKM, per germline. Trimming cost V 1 base and J 1 base; bases outside gene matches: 2. CDR3 DNA sequence: TGTGCCAGCAGTTTATTCCAGGGGGCGAACACTGAAGCTTTCTTT. It is translated as CASSLFQGANTEAFF. Together with reference TRBV28 and TRBJ1-1, the CDR3 gives the full variable domain: DVKVTQSSRYLVKRTGEKVFLECVQDMDHENMFWYRQDPGLGLRLIYFSYDVKMKEKGDIPEGYSVSREKKERFSLILESASTNQTSMYLCASSLFQGANTEAFFGQGTRLTVV.

The chain combines TRBV9 with TRBJ1-2; TRBD1 is a possible D gene (5 bases). CDR1 and CDR2 from the germline V gene are SGDLS and YYNGEE. CDR3 size: 15 residues. V was trimmed by 0 bases and J by 5 bases, leaving 14 bases between them. The CDR3 loop is CASSVEVGGFYGYTF. The CDR3 nucleotides read TGTGCCAGCAGCGTAGAGGTGGGGGGATTTTATGGCTACACCTTC.

This chain joins TRBV11-1 and TRBJ2-1; D uncertain. The germline CDR1 and CDR2 sequences are SGHAT and FQDESV (reference sequence). V dropped 1 base and J dropped 6 bases, with 10 bases sitting between them. The CDR3 is 14 residues long. CDR3 bases: TGTGCCAGCAGCTTAGAACACAGCACCAATGAGCAGTTCTTC. It encodes CASSLEHSTNEQFF.